The present T cell receptor (beta chain) was sequenced within a study of blood T cell repertoires in COVID-19. Overall study: T cells, B-cell-depleted T cells, or PBMCs provided the cDNA or gDNA that served as material.

Original handling: Counts of nucleated cells, estimated from reference gene primer amplification, were obtained. Measured with immunoSEQ multiplex PCR; TCRdb has only the in-frame clones, and not every one. V and J calls and clone size are those listed in that table; D and trimming were worked out from the DNA. Of roughly 220,000 clones in the sample, 70% to 85% are singletons; the top ten hold 15%. V was shortened by 0 bases and J by 14 bases, with 26 bases between the two germline ends. The CDR3 spans 18 residues. Germline V CDR1 and CDR2: MNHNS, SASEGT. This clone was recorded a few times. The sequence was obtained from a man aged 35 to 55 who had recovered from COVID-19. Specimen: PBMCs or T cells enriched from blood (not recorded which). The V gene is TRBV6-1, the J gene TRBJ1-6; weak D call: TRBD1 (5 bases). CDR3: CASSEAVQGIGPFMALHF. Here the CDR3 DNA reads TGTGCCAGCAGTGAAGCGGTGCAGGGTATAGGACCCTTCATGGCCCTCCACTTT.